Sequencing of this T cell receptor (beta chain) was carried out in a study of CD8 T cells in ankylosing spondylitis. The study, taken as a whole, reports: Ankylosing spondylitis blood seemed to carry a telltale TCR beta motif made of about 8 highly homologous variants. A subset of motif variants has previously been described in the synovial fluid and blood of reactive arthritis. Researchers reportedly found disease-linked clones significantly enriched in matched ankylosing spondylitis synovial fluid.

The CDR3 sequence is 15 residues long. J gave up 6 bases and V 0 bases, and 8 bases lay outside the gene matches. CDR1 and CDR2 (germline): SGDLS, YYNGEE. Making use of molecular barcodes, quantitative 5'-RACE generated TCR beta libraries. TCRdb re-called the 5' RACE reads with MiXCR, one entry per CDR3 protein. Among around 890,000 distinct CDR3 sequences listed, about 11% were seen once. This clonotype was seen repeatedly, ten times or more. What it binds is not known. Sequences were obtained from blood, either unsorted or a sorted T cell fraction (not recorded which). The source of this sequence is a male donor with ankylosing spondylitis. The chain recombines TRBV9 with TRBJ1-1, with TRBD1 identical over 7 bases. CDR3 sequence: CASSVVNRGMSEAFF. The CDR3 DNA reads as TGTGCCAGCAGCGTAGTAAACAGGGGTATGTCTGAAGCTTTCTTT. Full variable domain (outside the CDR3, taken from reference TRBV9 and TRBJ1-1): DSGVTQTPKHLITATGQRVTLRCSPRSGDLSVYWYQQSLDQGLQFLIQYYNGEERAKGNILERFSAQQFPDLHSELNLSSLELGDSALYFCASSVVNRGMSEAFFGQGTRLTVV.